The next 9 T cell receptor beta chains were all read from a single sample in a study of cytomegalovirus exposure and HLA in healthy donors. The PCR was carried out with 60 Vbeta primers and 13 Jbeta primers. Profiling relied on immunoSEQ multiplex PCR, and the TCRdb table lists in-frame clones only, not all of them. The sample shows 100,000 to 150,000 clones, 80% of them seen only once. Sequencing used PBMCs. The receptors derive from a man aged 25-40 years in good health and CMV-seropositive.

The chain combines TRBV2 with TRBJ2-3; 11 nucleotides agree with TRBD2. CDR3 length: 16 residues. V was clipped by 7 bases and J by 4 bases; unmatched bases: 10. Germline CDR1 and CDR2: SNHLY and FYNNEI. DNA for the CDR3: TGTGCCAGCAAATACCATAGCGGGGGGGCCCCAGATACGCAGTATTTT. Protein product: CASKYHSGGAPDTQYF.

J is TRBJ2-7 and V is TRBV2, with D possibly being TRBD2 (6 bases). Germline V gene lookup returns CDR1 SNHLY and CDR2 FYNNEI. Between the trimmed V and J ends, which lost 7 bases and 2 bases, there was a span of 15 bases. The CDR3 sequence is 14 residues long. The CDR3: CASTGGTSTYEQYF. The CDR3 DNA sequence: TGTGCCAGCACTGGGGGGACGTCGACCTACGAGCAGTACTTC.

The CDR3 DNA is TGCGCCAGCAGCCCCCGACAGGGAGCCCCCGGCGGTGAAGCTTTCTTT. Protein: CASSPRQGAPGGEAFF. V gene TRBV4-1 combines with J gene TRBJ1-1, with 7 nucleotides matching TRBD1. V gave up 4 bases and J gave up 7 bases; unmatched junction bases: 15. The length of the CDR3 is 16 residues. Germline-derived CDR1 and CDR2 are MGHRA and YSYEKL.

DNA for the CDR3: TGTGCCAGCAGTGTGGACAGATCCTCCTACGAGCAGTACTTC. This codes for CASSVDRSSYEQYF. The rearrangement links TRBV6-1 to TRBJ2-5; a weak D match, TRBD1 (6 bases). The J call may be incorrect, as the DNA end agrees better with TRBJ2-7. Germline CDR1 is MNHNS and CDR2 is SASEGT. CDR3 length equals 14 residues.

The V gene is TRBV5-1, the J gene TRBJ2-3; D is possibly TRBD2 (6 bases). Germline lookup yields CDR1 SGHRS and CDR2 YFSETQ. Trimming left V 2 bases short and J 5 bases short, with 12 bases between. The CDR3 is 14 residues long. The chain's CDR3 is CASSLLRGGDTQYF. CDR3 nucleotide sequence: TGCGCCAGCAGCTTACTTAGGGGAGGAGATACGCAGTATTTT.

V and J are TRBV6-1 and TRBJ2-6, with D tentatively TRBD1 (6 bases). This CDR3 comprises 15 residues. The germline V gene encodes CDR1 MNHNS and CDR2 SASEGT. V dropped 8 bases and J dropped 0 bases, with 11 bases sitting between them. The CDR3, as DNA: TGTGCCAGCTCGCTACAGGGCTCTGGGGCCAACGTCCTGACTTTC. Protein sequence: CASSLQGSGANVLTF.

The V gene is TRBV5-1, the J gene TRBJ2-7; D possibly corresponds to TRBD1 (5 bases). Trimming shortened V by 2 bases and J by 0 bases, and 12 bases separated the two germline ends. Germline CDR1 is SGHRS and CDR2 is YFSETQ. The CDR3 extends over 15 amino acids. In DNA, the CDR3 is TGCGCCAGCAGCTTCGGGCAGGGCCCCTCCTACGAGCAGTACTTC. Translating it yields CASSFGQGPSYEQYF.

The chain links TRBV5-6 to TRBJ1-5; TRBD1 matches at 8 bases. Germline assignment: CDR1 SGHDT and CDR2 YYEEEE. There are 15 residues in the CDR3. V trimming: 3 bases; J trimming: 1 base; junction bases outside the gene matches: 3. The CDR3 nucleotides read TGTGCCAGCAGCTCAAGACAGGGGAGCAATCAGCCCCAGCATTTT. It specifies CASSSRQGSNQPQHF.

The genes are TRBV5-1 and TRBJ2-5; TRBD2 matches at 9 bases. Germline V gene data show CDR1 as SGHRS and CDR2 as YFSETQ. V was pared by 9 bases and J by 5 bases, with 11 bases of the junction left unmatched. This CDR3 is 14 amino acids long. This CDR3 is CATSVLAGSETQYF. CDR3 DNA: TGCGCCACCTCGGTGCTAGCGGGGTCGGAGACCCAGTACTTC.